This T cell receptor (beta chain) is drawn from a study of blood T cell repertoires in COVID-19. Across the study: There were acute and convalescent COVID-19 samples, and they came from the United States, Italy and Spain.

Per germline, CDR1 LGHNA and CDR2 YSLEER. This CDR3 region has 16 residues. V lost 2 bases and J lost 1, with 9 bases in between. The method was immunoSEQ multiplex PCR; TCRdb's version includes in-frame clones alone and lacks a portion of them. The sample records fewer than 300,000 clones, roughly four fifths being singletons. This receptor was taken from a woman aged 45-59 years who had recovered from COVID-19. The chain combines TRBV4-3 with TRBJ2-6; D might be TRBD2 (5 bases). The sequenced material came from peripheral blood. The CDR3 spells CASSQQGGSGANVLTF. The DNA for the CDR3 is TGCGCCAGCAGCCAACAAGGAGGATCTGGGGCCAACGTCCTGACTTTC.